The 3 T cell receptor beta chains presented below share a single source sample, sequenced in a study of siplizumab effects on memory and regulatory T cells. The data were produced by immunoSEQ multiplex PCR, yet TCRdb's version contains in-frame clones alone and is incomplete. The sample lists nearly 85,000 clones; about 87% were seen once. The source material was Tregs sorted from blood. These receptors were taken from a human donor in good health.

The chain links TRBV11-1 to TRBJ1-1; no reliable D call. The germline CDR1 and CDR2 sequences are SGHAT and FQDESV (reference sequence). The CDR3 has 13 amino acids. The germline V and J ends were trimmed by 1 base and 4 bases, with 7 bases remaining between them. Written as DNA, the CDR3 is TGTGCCAGCAGCTTAGACAGCCTCACTGAAGCTTTCTTT. Amino acids: CASSLDSLTEAFF.

The V and J genes are TRBV7-3 and TRBJ2-3; D uncertain. The CDR3 is 16 residues long. Per germline, CDR1 SGHTA and CDR2 FQGTGA. Trimming removed 5 bases at V and 2 bases at J, with 17 bases between. The CDR3 nucleotides read TGTGCCAGCAGCCAACAGCACCGACTGGACACAGATACGCAGTATTTT. It is translated as CASSQQHRLDTDTQYF.

This chain joins TRBV11-3 and TRBJ1-5; D gene uncertain. The CDR3 is 17 residues long. The germline CDR1 and CDR2 sequences are SGHNT and YENEEA. V shed 4 bases and J shed 0 bases, with 16 bases lying between them. CDR3 protein: CASSSLFLGDSNQPQHF. DNA of the CDR3: TGTGCCAGCAGCTCACTCTTTCTCGGTGATAGCAATCAGCCCCAGCATTTT.